These 4 T cell receptor beta chains originate from one sample sequenced in a study of spatial heterogeneity in lung cancer. Time point noted: sample taken at primary tumor resection. No cells were sorted before sequencing. The whole RNA sequenced was extracted from tumor, nontumor lung or frozen PBMC. TCRdb redid the calling of the 5' RACE reads with MiXCR, one entry per CDR3 protein. The sample shows some 100,000 distinct CDR3 sequences, about 12% of them seen only once. This sample comprised PBMCs, obtained at surgery. These receptors all stem from a male donor with early-stage non-small cell lung cancer.

The rearrangement links TRBV7-6 to TRBJ2-3; D gene unclear. V was clipped by 3 bases and J by 0 bases, with 7 bases between them. CDR3 length: 14 amino acids. The germline V gene encodes CDR1 SGHVS and CDR2 FNYEAQ. The CDR3 DNA reads TGTGCCAGCAGCTTTCTTGCTAGCACAGATACGCAGTATTTT. Residues: CASSFLASTDTQYF.

The chain couples TRBV18 to TRBJ1-2; D gene ambiguous. V was trimmed by 0 bases and J by 5 bases, leaving 4 bases between them. The CDR3 has 12 residues. The germline V gene encodes CDR1 KGHSH and CDR2 LQKENI. CDR3 amino acids: CASSPPGYGYTF. The CDR3, as DNA: TGTGCCAGCTCACCACCCGGGTATGGCTACACCTTC.

This clonotype was recorded at least ten times. The chain uses TRBV4-1 and TRBJ2-1; unclear D gene. CDR1 is MGHRA, CDR2 YSYEKL, per germline. This CDR3 comprises 14 residues. V gave up 1 base and J gave up 4 bases, with 8 bases separating them. The CDR3 region is CASSQGRDYNEQFF. The CDR3 nucleotides are TGCGCCAGCAGCCAAGGGAGAGATTACAATGAGCAGTTCTTC.

The chain employs TRBV5-1 and TRBJ2-3, with TRBD2 as a possible D gene (6 bases). Germline loops: CDR1 SGHRS, CDR2 YFSETQ. The V and J ends lost 0 bases and 3 bases respectively, with 14 bases between them. This CDR3 is 16 amino acids long. In DNA form, the CDR3 reads TGCGCCAGCAGCTTGGCGACTGGAGGGTCGACAGATACGCAGTATTTT. This encodes CASSLATGGSTDTQYF.